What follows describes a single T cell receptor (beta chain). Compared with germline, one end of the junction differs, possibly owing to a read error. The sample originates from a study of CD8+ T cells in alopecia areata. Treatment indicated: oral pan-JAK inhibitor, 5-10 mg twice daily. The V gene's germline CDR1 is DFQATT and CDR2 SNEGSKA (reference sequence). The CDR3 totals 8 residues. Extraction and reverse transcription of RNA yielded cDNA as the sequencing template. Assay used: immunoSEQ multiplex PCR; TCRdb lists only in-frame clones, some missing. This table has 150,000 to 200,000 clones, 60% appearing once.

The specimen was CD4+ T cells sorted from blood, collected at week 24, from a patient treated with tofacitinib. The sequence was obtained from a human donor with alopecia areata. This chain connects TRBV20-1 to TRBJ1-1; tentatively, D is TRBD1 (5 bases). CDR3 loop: CSAGDSTF. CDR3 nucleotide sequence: TGCAGTGCTGGAGACAGCACTTTT.